Each of the 8 T cell receptor beta chains below was sequenced from the same sample in a study of tumor-infiltrating lymphocytes in glioblastoma multiforme. Three nested ARM-PCR rounds with V-beta and C-beta primers built TCRB libraries. TCRdb redid the calling of the multiplex PCR reads with MiXCR, one entry per CDR3 protein. The sample has around 15,000 distinct CDR3 sequences, roughly 74% seen once. Source material: brain tumor tissue. The receptor set was obtained from a male donor with glioblastoma.

As regards this clonotype: At one of its ends the junction is not consistent with the germline gene, which may arise from a read error. The genes are TRBV6-2 or TRBV6-3 and TRBJ1-5; TRBD1 agrees at 9 bases. The CDR3 length is 15 residues. Germline V CDR1 and CDR2: MNHEY, SVGEGT. DNA for the CDR3: TGTACCAGCAGCCAGACAGGGGGTAGCAATCAGCCCCAGCATTTT. Protein sequence: CTSSQTGGSNQPQHF.

This clonotype was observed a handful of times. The chain carries TRBV5-4 and TRBJ2-7, with a weak D call TRBD2 (6 bases). CDR3 length equals 13 residues. Germline CDR1 and CDR2: SGHNT and YYREEE (reference sequence). V lost 7 bases, J lost 0 bases, and 11 bases lay in between. The CDR3 protein is CASSSRGSYEQYF. The CDR3 DNA reads as TGTGCCAGCTCCTCGCGGGGCTCCTACGAGCAGTACTTC. The variable domain in full, with the rest retrieved from reference TRBV5-4 and TRBJ2-7, is ETGVTQSPTHLIKTRGQQVTLRCSSQSGHNTVSWYQQALGQGPQFIFQYYREEENGRGNFPPRFSGLQFPNYSSELNVNALELDDSALYLCASSSRGSYEQYFGPGTRLTVT.

This clonotype occurred once. The junction differs from germline at one of its ends, possibly a read error. This chain connects TRBV6-1 to TRBJ2-1; no clear D gene. The germline V gene encodes CDR1 MNHNS and CDR2 SASEGT. This CDR3 spans 15 amino acids. Here the CDR3 DNA reads TGTGTCAGCAGTGAAGAGGTCGTAGCATACATTGAGCAGTTCTTC. Its protein product is CVSSEEVVAYIEQFF.

The chain recombines TRBV20-1 with TRBJ2-3; D is possibly TRBD2 (6 bases). Trimming took 3 bases from V and 0 from J, leaving 28 bases between them. Germline V gene lookup returns CDR1 DFQATT and CDR2 SNEGSKA (reference sequence). CDR3 size: 20 residues. CDR3 amino acids: CSASRPELAGGPCSTDTQYF. In DNA, the CDR3 is TGCAGTGCTAGTCGCCCCGAACTAGCAGGAGGGCCGTGTAGCACAGATACGCAGTATTTT.

This chain uses TRBV29-1 with TRBJ2-4, with TRBD2 matching 7 bases. The CDR3 extends over 13 amino acids. Germline CDR1 SQVTM, CDR2 ANQGSEA. J gave up 9 bases and V 6 bases, and 11 bases lay outside the gene matches. This CDR3 is CSVGSTSMAIQYF. The CDR3 DNA reads as TGCAGCGTCGGGTCGACTAGCATGGCCATTCAGTACTTC.

In regard to this clonotype: Just one base apart from a much larger clone, this may be a read error. The CDR3 loop is CASNDRGSIGELFF. The CDR3 bases are TGTGCCAGCAACGACAGGGGCTCCATCGGGGAGCTGTTTTTT. This chain connects TRBV2 to TRBJ2-2, with TRBD1 matching 8 bases. CDR3 size: 14 residues. The J segment lost 7 bases and the V segment lost 7 bases, leaving 8 bases of the junction unmatched. Per the germline V gene, CDR1 is SNHLY and CDR2 is FYNNEI.

A word on this clonotype: The junction departs from the called germline gene at one end, perhaps through a read error. The chain recombines TRBV10-2 with TRBJ2-1; 7 nucleotides line up with TRBD2. This CDR3 contains 14 residues. CDR1 is WSHSY and CDR2 is SAAADI in the germline V gene. The CDR3 sequence: CASSPLTSANELFF. In DNA form, the CDR3 reads TGCGCCAGCAGTCCCCTTACTAGCGCCAATGAGCTGTTCTTC.

The chain joins TRBV11-2 to TRBJ1-1, with D hard to call. The germline CDR1 and CDR2 sequences are SGHAT and FQNNGV. The V end lost 3 bases, the J end lost 6 bases, and 8 bases lay between the germline ends. The CDR3 length is 12 residues. The CDR3 DNA reads as TGTGCCAGCAGCTTTTTGGAGGCTGAAGCTTTCTTT. Its translation is CASSFLEAEAFF.